The sample holds a few counts of the clone carrying this TCR beta chain. Antigen: not known. The record originates from a study of CD8+CD57+ T cells in acquired aplastic anemia. Study as a whole: Yields of DNA that came from sorted CD4+ and CD8+ cells averaged approximately 3.2 ug.

Both TCR beta VDJ combination and CDR3 sequence profiling were carried out. Genomic DNA was the template for this profiling. A single record per CDR3 protein comes from TCRdb applying MiXCR to the reads. Of 150,000 to 200,000 distinct CDR3 sequences in the sample, around 50% are singletons; the top ten hold more than 0.85%. Study outcomes and limitations: Patients had around 30 CD8+ CDR3 sequences in common with controls (the shared set).

Whoever was chosen for sequencing had shown CD8+CD57+ cell expansion by flow cytometry. The CDR3 consists of 14 residues. Germline CDR1 is MNHEY and CDR2 is SMNVEV (reference sequence). Between the trimmed V and J ends, which lost 3 bases and 1 base, there was a span of 9 bases. The receptor's source is a human donor with aplastic anemia. The chain combines TRBV27 with TRBJ1-1; possible D gene TRBD1, 5 bases. Sequenced input: sorted CD4+, CD8+, or CD8+CD57+ T cells (not recorded which) from PBMCs. The CDR3 protein is CASSLGGWNTEAFF. The CDR3 bases are TGTGCCAGCAGTTTGGGGGGGTGGAACACTGAAGCTTTCTTT.